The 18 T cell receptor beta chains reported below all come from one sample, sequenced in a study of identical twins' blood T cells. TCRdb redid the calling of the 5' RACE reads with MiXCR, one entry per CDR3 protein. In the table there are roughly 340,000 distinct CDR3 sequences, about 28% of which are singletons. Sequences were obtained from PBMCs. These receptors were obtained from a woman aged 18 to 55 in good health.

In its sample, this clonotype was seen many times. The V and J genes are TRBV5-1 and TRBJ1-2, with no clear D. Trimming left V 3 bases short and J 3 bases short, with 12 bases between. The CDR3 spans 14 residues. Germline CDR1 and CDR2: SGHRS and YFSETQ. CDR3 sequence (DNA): TGCGCCAGCAGCTCGGGAGCAAGCCACTATGGCTACACCTTC. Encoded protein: CASSSGASHYGYTF.

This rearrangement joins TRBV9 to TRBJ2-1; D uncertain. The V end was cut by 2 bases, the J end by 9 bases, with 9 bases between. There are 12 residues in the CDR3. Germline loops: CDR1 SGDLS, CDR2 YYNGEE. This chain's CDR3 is CASSVTNGEQFF. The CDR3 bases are TGTGCCAGCAGCGTGACGAACGGTGAGCAGTTCTTC.

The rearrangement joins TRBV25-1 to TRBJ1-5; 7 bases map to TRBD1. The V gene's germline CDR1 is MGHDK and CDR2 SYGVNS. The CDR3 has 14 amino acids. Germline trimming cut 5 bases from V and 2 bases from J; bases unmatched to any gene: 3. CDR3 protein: CASSTGAGNQPQHF. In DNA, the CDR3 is TGTGCCAGCAGTACAGGGGCCGGCAATCAGCCCCAGCATTTT.

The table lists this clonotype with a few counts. The CDR3 DNA is TGTGCCAGCAGCCCGGGACAGGGCGATCCTTGGAGTCAGCCCCAGCATTTT. It codes for CASSPGQGDPWSQPQHF. The rearrangement uses TRBV12-3 or TRBV12-4 and TRBJ1-5; 9 nucleotides line up with TRBD1. After removal of 6 bases from V and 6 bases from J, the junction contained 15 bases not matched to a gene. The CDR3 covers 17 residues.

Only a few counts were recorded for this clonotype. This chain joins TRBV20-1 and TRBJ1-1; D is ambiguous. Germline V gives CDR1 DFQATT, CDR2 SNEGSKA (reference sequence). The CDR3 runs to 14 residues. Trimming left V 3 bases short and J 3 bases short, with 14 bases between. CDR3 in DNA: TGCAGTGCTAGCGTAGCTTCGGGGTACACTGAAGCTTTCTTT. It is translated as CSASVASGYTEAFF.

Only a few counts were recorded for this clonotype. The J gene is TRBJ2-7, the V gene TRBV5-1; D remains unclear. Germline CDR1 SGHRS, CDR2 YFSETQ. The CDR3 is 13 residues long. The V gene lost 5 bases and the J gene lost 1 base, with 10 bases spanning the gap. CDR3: CASRWSFSYEQYF. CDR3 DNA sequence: TGCGCCAGCAGGTGGTCCTTTTCCTACGAGCAGTACTTC. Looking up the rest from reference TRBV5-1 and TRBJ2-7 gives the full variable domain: KAGVTQTPRYLIKTRGQQVTLSCSPISGHRSVSWYQQTPGQGLQFLFEYFSETQRNKGNFPGRFSGRQFSNSRSEMNVSTLELGDSALYLCASRWSFSYEQYFGPGTRLTVT.

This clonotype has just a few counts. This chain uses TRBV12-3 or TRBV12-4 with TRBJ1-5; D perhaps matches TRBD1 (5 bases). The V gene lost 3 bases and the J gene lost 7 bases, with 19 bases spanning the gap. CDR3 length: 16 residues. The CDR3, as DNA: TGTGCCAGCAGTTTTACGGGACCCCGGGCAGGGCAGCCCCAGCATTTT. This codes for CASSFTGPRAGQPQHF.

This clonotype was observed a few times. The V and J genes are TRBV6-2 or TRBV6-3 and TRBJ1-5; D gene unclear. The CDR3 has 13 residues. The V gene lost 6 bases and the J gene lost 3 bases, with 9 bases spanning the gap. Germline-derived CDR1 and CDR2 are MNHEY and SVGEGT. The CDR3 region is CASSQYTNQPQHF. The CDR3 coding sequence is TGTGCCAGCAGCCAGTATACCAATCAGCCCCAGCATTTT.

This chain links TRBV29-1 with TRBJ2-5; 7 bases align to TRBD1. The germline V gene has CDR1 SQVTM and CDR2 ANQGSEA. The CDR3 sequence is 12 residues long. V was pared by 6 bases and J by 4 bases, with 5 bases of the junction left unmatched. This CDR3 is CSVIDRVETQYF. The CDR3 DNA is TGCAGCGTCATAGACAGGGTAGAGACCCAGTACTTC. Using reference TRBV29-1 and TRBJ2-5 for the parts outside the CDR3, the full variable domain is SAVISQKPSRDICQRGTSLTIQCQVDSQVTMMFWYRQQPGQSLTLIATANQGSEATYESGFVIDKFPISRPNLTFSTLTVSNMSPEDSSIYLCSVIDRVETQYFGPGTRLLVL.

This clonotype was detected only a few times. The DNA of the CDR3 is TGTGCCAGCAGCCCCGGACAGGGTTTAACCGGGGAGCTGTTTTTT. Translated, it gives CASSPGQGLTGELFF. The V gene is TRBV7-8, the J gene TRBJ2-2; 8 nucleotides align to TRBD1. Germline V gives CDR1 SGHVS, CDR2 FQNEAQ. The CDR3 covers 15 residues. With 5 bases clipped from V and 5 bases from J, the junction kept 7 bases outside the gene matches.

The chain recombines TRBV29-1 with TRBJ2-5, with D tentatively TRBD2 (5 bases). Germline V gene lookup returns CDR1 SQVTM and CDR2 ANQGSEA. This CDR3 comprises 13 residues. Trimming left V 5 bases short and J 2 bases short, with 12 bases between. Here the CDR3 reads CSVRAGPQETQYF. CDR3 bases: TGCAGCGTTCGGGCGGGCCCACAAGAGACCCAGTACTTC.

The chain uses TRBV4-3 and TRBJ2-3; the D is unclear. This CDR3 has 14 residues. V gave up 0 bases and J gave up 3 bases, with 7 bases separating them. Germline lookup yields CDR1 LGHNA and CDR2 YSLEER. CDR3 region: CASSQEVRTDTQYF. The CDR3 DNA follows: TGCGCCAGCAGCCAAGAAGTCCGAACAGATACGCAGTATTTT.

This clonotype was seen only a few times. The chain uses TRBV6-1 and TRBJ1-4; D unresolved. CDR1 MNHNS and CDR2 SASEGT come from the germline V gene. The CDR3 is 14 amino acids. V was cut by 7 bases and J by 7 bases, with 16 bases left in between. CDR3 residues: CASKLRAVPEKLFF. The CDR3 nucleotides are TGTGCCAGCAAATTACGGGCAGTTCCTGAAAAACTGTTTTTT.

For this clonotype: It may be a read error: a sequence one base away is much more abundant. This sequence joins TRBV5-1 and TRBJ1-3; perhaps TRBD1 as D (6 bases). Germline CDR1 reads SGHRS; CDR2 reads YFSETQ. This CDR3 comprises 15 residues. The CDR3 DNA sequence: TGCACCAGCAGCTTGGCCAGGGGCTCTGGAAACACCATATATTTT. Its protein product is CTSSLARGSGNTIYF.

The CDR3 sequence: CASRRSRGTGGFEAFF. As DNA, the CDR3 is TGTGCCAGCAGAAGATCACGCGGGACAGGGGGCTTTGAAGCTTTCTTT. The V gene is TRBV12-3 or TRBV12-4, the J gene TRBJ1-1; TRBD1 matches at 12 bases. There are 16 residues in the CDR3. The junction had 12 bases not matched to a gene; V was cut back by 6 bases and J by 7 bases.

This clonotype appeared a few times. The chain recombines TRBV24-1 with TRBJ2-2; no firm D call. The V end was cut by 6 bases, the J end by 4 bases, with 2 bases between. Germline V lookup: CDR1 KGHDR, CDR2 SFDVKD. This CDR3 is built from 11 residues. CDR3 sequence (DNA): TGTGCCACCAGTTCCACCGGGGAGCTGTTTTTT. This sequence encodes CATSSTGELFF.

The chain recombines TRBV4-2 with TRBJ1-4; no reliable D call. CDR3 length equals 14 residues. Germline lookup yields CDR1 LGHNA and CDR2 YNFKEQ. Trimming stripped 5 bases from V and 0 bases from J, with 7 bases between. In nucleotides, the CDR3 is TGTGCCAGCAGCAGACTTGCAACTAATGAAAAACTGTTTTTT. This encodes CASSRLATNEKLFF.

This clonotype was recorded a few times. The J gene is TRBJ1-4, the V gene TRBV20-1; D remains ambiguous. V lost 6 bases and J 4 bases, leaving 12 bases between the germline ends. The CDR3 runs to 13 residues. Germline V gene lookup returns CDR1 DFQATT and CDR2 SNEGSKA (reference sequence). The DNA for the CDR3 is TGCAGTGCAGCCGGGTCGGGTAATGAAAAACTGTTTTTT. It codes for CSAAGSGNEKLFF.